These 3 T cell receptor beta chains originate from one sample sequenced in a study of cytomegalovirus exposure and HLA in healthy donors. PCR employed 60 Vbeta and 13 Jbeta primers. Measured with immunoSEQ multiplex PCR; TCRdb has only the in-frame clones, and not every one. The profile shows fewer than 200,000 clones, 65% to 85% of them singletons. Specimen: PBMCs. The receptors come from a woman under 30 in good health and CMV-seronegative.

V is TRBV4-3 and J is TRBJ1-2, with D unresolved. Per the germline V gene, CDR1 is LGHNA and CDR2 is YSLEER. This CDR3 comprises 17 residues. Trimming stripped 1 base from V and 1 base from J, with 16 bases between. The DNA for the CDR3 is TGCGCCAGCAGCCAAGGGGAGGACGGACTTTTTAACTATGGCTACACCTTC. Its protein is CASSQGEDGLFNYGYTF.

V usage is TRBV7-2 and J usage is TRBJ2-2; maybe TRBD1 (6 bases). Trimming pared 5 bases from V and 6 bases from J, leaving 19 bases between. Germline-derived CDR1 and CDR2 are SGHTA and FQGNSA. This CDR3 is built from 16 residues. The CDR3 DNA reads as TGTGCCAGCAGCGTCAACAGGGTCGGTAACGCCGGGGAGCTGTTTTTT. It specifies CASSVNRVGNAGELFF.

The chain uses TRBV7-3 and TRBJ2-1; 8 nucleotides match TRBD2. Germline CDR1 SGHTA, CDR2 FQGTGA. Trimming took 1 base from V and 6 from J; bases not matched to a gene: 8. The CDR3 is made up of 16 amino acids. For the CDR3, the DNA is TGTGCCAGCAGCTTAAAAGCGGGAGTGTCATTCAATGAGCAGTTCTTC. It is translated as CASSLKAGVSFNEQFF.